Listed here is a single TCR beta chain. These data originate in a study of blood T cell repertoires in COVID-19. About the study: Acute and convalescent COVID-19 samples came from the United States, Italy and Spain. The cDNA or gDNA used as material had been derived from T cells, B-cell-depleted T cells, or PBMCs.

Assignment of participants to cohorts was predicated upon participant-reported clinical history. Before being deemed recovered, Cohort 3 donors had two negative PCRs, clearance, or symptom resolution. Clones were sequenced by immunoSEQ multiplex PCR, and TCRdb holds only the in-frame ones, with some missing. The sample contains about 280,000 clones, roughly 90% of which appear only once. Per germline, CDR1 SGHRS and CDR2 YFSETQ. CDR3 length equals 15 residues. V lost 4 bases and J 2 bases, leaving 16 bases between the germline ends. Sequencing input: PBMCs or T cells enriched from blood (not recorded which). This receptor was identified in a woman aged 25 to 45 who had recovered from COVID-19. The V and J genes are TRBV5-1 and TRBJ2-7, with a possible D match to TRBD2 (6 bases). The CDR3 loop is CASSPRSGFAYEQYF. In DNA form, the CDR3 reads TGCGCCAGCAGCCCCCGGAGCGGGTTCGCCTACGAGCAGTACTTC.